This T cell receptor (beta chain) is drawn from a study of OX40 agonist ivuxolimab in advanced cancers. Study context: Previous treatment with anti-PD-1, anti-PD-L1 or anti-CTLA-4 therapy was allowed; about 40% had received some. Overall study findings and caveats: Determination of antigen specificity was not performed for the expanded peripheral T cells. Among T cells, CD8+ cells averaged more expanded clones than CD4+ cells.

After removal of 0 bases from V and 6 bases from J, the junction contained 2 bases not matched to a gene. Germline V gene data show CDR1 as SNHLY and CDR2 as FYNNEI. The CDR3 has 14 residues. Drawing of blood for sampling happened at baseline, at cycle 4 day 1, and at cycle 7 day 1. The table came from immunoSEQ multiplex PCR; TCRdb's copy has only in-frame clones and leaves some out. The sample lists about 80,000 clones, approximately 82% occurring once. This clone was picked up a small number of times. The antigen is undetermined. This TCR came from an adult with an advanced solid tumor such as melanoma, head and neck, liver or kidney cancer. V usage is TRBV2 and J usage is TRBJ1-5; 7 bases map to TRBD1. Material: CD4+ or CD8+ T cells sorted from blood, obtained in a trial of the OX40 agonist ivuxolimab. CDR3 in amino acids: CASSEADRAQPQHF. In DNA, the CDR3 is TGTGCCAGCAGTGAAGCCGACAGGGCTCAGCCCCAGCATTTT.